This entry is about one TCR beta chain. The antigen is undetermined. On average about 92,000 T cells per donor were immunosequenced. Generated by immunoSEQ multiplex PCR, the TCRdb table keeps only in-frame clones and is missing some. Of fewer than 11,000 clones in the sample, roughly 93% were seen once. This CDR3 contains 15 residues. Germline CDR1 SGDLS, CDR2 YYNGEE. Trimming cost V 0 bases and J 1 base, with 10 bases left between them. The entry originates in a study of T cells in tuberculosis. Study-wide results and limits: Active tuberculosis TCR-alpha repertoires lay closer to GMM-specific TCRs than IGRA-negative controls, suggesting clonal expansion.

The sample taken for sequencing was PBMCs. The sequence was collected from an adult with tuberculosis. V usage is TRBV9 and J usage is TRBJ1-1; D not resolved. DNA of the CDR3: TGTGCCAGCAGCGTAGATCCGGGGAAGAACACTGAAGCTTTCTTT. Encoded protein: CASSVDPGKNTEAFF.